The rows below give T cell receptor beta chains drawn from one sample of a study of T cell repertoires in cytomegalovirus infection. TCRdb used MiXCR to reprocess the reads, holding one entry per CDR3 protein. The sample holds over 250,000 distinct CDR3 sequences; under 30% are singletons and the top ten take around 14%. Sequencing input: PBMCs. Receptor source: a human donor in good health (CMV status not recorded). Some clones in this sample may be carry-over from other donors' samples. CDR3s include the opening cysteine and the closing phenylalanine or tryptophan. Fields, in order: J gene, V gene, D gene, clone size, CDR3 DNA, CDR3 protein. The D gene is left open where the match is weak. The listing skips clone size in some rows; elsewhere it reads once, few, many or a size class.

j_call: TRBJ2-2; v_call: TRBV5-5; d_call: TRBD2; clone_size: .; cdr3_nt: TGTGCCAGCAGCTTGAACTCGGGGGGCACCGGGGAGCTGTTTTTT; cdr3_aa: CASSLNSGGTGELFF
j_call: TRBJ2-7; v_call: TRBV19; d_call: .; clone_size: .; cdr3_nt: TGTGCCAGTAGTATATATCCGGACTCCTACGAGCAGTACTTC; cdr3_aa: CASSIYPDSYEQYF
j_call: TRBJ2-1; v_call: TRBV6-5; d_call: .; clone_size: .; cdr3_nt: TGTGCCAGCAATTGGGGGGACAGACCCCACAATGAGCAGTTCTTC; cdr3_aa: CASNWGDRPHNEQFF
j_call: TRBJ1-4; v_call: TRBV7-2; d_call: .; clone_size: many; cdr3_nt: TGTGCCAGCAGCTTGACAGCAACTAATGAAAAACTGTTTTTT; cdr3_aa: CASSLTATNEKLFF
j_call: TRBJ1-2; v_call: TRBV28; d_call: TRBD1; clone_size: .; cdr3_nt: TGTGCCAGCGGGCTGAATTATCGACAGGGAGATTATGGCTACACCTTC; cdr3_aa: CASGLNYRQGDYGYTF
j_call: TRBJ2-1; v_call: TRBV7-3; d_call: TRBD1; clone_size: .; cdr3_nt: TGTGCCAGCAGCTACCGGGACAGGGTATCTGAGCAGTTCTTC; cdr3_aa: CASSYRDRVSEQFF
j_call: TRBJ2-2; v_call: TRBV29-1; d_call: TRBD2; clone_size: .; cdr3_nt: TGCAGCGTGCTCCTTAGCGGGAGGACCACCGGGGAGCTGTTTTTT; cdr3_aa: CSVLLSGRTTGELFF
j_call: TRBJ2-3; v_call: TRBV10-3; d_call: TRBD2; clone_size: .; cdr3_nt: TGTGCCATCAGGGGGACTAGCGGGGAAGAGTGGCCCCCAGATACGCAGTATTTT; cdr3_aa: CAIRGTSGEEWPPDTQYF
j_call: TRBJ2-1; v_call: TRBV27; d_call: TRBD2; clone_size: few; cdr3_nt: TGTGCCAGCAGTTTAGCGCGGATCCCTAGCGGGAGCGAAATCTACAATGAGCAGTTCTTC; cdr3_aa: CASSLARIPSGSEIYNEQFF
j_call: TRBJ2-1; v_call: TRBV20-1; d_call: .; clone_size: .; cdr3_nt: TGCAGCGCGGACGGGGGAGTAGCCTGGGGCAATGAGCAGTTCTTC; cdr3_aa: CSADGGVAWGNEQFF
j_call: TRBJ2-5; v_call: TRBV28; d_call: TRBD2; clone_size: few; cdr3_nt: TGTGCCAGCAGTGATCTAGCGGGGGAGGAGACCCAGTACTTC; cdr3_aa: CASSDLAGEETQYF
j_call: TRBJ2-7; v_call: TRBV6-2/TRBV6-3; d_call: .; clone_size: few; cdr3_nt: TGTGCCAGCCAGTCGAGCTCCTACGAGCAGTACTTC; cdr3_aa: CASQSSSYEQYF
j_call: TRBJ1-1; v_call: TRBV7-2; d_call: TRBD1; clone_size: many; cdr3_nt: TGTGCCAGCAGCCAGAGAGGGACAGGGGACACTGAAGCTTTCTTT; cdr3_aa: CASSQRGTGDTEAFF
j_call: TRBJ2-3; v_call: TRBV11-3; d_call: .; clone_size: few; cdr3_nt: TGTGCCAGCAGCTTAGATAAGGAGGCTAAGGACAGATTTGGTACGCAGTATTTT; cdr3_aa: CASSLDKEAKDRFGTQYF
j_call: TRBJ1-6; v_call: TRBV20-1; d_call: TRBD1; clone_size: few; cdr3_nt: TGCAGTGCTAGCGGACAGGGAATGGGAGGACCCCTCCACTTT; cdr3_aa: CSASGQGMGGPLHF
j_call: TRBJ2-5; v_call: TRBV6-6; d_call: .; clone_size: few; cdr3_nt: TGTGCCAGCAGCAAGGGAGACGAGACCCAGTACTTC; cdr3_aa: CASSKGDETQYF
j_call: TRBJ2-2; v_call: TRBV19; d_call: .; clone_size: .; cdr3_nt: TGTGCCAGTAGTAGAAACTTCCCCGGCACCGGGGAGCTGTTTTTT; cdr3_aa: CASSRNFPGTGELFF
j_call: TRBJ2-6; v_call: TRBV6-2/TRBV6-3; d_call: .; clone_size: many; cdr3_nt: TGTGCCAGCAACTGGGGAGGTTCTGGGGCCAACGTCCTGACTTTC; cdr3_aa: CASNWGGSGANVLTF
j_call: TRBJ2-7; v_call: TRBV19; d_call: .; clone_size: many; cdr3_nt: TGTGCCAGTAGTATAGATGGAAGCGGACATACCTACGAGCAGTACTTC; cdr3_aa: CASSIDGSGHTYEQYF
j_call: TRBJ1-6; v_call: TRBV7-2; d_call: .; clone_size: few; cdr3_nt: TGTGCCAGCAGCTTAGCGCGGGTGACTTCACCCCTCCACTTT; cdr3_aa: CASSLARVTSPLHF
j_call: TRBJ1-5; v_call: TRBV28; d_call: .; clone_size: .; cdr3_nt: TGTGCCAGCAGTGCCGATAAACCCCAGCATTTT; cdr3_aa: CASSADKPQHF
j_call: TRBJ2-1; v_call: TRBV7-2; d_call: TRBD2; clone_size: many; cdr3_nt: TGTGCCAGCAGCTTTACCCCGGGACTAGCGGGAGAGTGGTTCTTC; cdr3_aa: CASSFTPGLAGEWFF
j_call: TRBJ2-7; v_call: TRBV19; d_call: .; clone_size: .; cdr3_nt: TGTGCCAGTAGTACCGCCCAGAAGAGGGACACCTACGAGCAGTACTTC; cdr3_aa: CASSTAQKRDTYEQYF
j_call: TRBJ1-2; v_call: TRBV20-1; d_call: .; clone_size: few; cdr3_nt: TGCAGTGCTAGAGATCTGACAGTTTCTAACTATGGCTACACCTTC; cdr3_aa: CSARDLTVSNYGYTF
j_call: TRBJ1-3; v_call: TRBV7-9; d_call: TRBD1; clone_size: few; cdr3_nt: TGTGCCAGCAGTCCCCAAGGGGGCGCCTCGTACACCATATATTTT; cdr3_aa: CASSPQGGASYTIYF
j_call: TRBJ1-2; v_call: TRBV12-3/TRBV12-4; d_call: .; clone_size: .; cdr3_nt: TGTGCCAGCAGCATACAGGGAATGGGGGGTGGCTACACCTTC; cdr3_aa: CASSIQGMGGGYTF
j_call: TRBJ1-2; v_call: TRBV7-2; d_call: TRBD1; clone_size: many; cdr3_nt: TGTGCCAGCAGGAAAGACAGGGCGGCTGGCTACACCTTC; cdr3_aa: CASRKDRAAGYTF
j_call: TRBJ1-2; v_call: TRBV5-1; d_call: .; clone_size: .; cdr3_nt: TGCGCCAGTCGAGAGGGGGGCTTCGACGGCTACACCTTC; cdr3_aa: CASREGGFDGYTF
j_call: TRBJ2-3; v_call: TRBV15; d_call: .; clone_size: few; cdr3_nt: TGTGCCACCCAGAGGGACAAGAGCACAGATACGCAGTATTTT; cdr3_aa: CATQRDKSTDTQYF
j_call: TRBJ1-5; v_call: TRBV6-2/TRBV6-3; d_call: .; clone_size: once; cdr3_nt: TGTGCCAGCAGTTACTCGACCCGGACATTAAATAGCAATCAGCCCCAGCATTTT; cdr3_aa: CASSYSTRTLNSNQPQHF
j_call: TRBJ2-1; v_call: TRBV6-2/TRBV6-3; d_call: TRBD2; clone_size: .; cdr3_nt: TGTGCCAGCAGTTACAGAGCGGGAGGCCGTAATGAGCAGTTCTTC; cdr3_aa: CASSYRAGGRNEQFF
j_call: TRBJ2-4; v_call: TRBV27; d_call: TRBD1; clone_size: few; cdr3_nt: TGTGCCAGCACCAGGGGGCAGGGGAACATTCAGTACTTC; cdr3_aa: CASTRGQGNIQYF
j_call: TRBJ2-3; v_call: TRBV3-1; d_call: TRBD2; clone_size: .; cdr3_nt: TGTGCCAGCAGTCCTGAAGCGGGAGTTGGGGATACGCAGTATTTT; cdr3_aa: CASSPEAGVGDTQYF
j_call: TRBJ2-7; v_call: TRBV7-9; d_call: .; clone_size: many; cdr3_nt: TGTGCCAGCAGCCCACTGACCGGGCAGGGAACCTACGAGCAGTACTTC; cdr3_aa: CASSPLTGQGTYEQYF
j_call: TRBJ2-1; v_call: TRBV7-9; d_call: TRBD2; clone_size: .; cdr3_nt: TGTGCCAGCAGCTTTTCCGAGACTAGCAATAATGAGCAGTTCTTC; cdr3_aa: CASSFSETSNNEQFF
j_call: TRBJ1-1; v_call: TRBV12-3/TRBV12-4; d_call: .; clone_size: .; cdr3_nt: TGTGCCAGCAGTTTCTATCGAGGGGAACAAGGGGGTACTGAAGCTTTCTTT; cdr3_aa: CASSFYRGEQGGTEAFF
j_call: TRBJ2-1; v_call: TRBV11-2; d_call: .; clone_size: .; cdr3_nt: TGTGCCAGCAGCTTAGAGATGACTAGGACTAATGAGCAGTTCTTC; cdr3_aa: CASSLEMTRTNEQFF
j_call: TRBJ2-1; v_call: TRBV7-9; d_call: TRBD1; clone_size: many; cdr3_nt: TGTGCCAGCGCCAGACCCGGGACAGGGGGCACGAATGAGCAGTTCTTC; cdr3_aa: CASARPGTGGTNEQFF
j_call: TRBJ2-5; v_call: TRBV2; d_call: .; clone_size: .; cdr3_nt: TGTGCCAGCAAAAACACGGTGGAAGAGACCCAGTACTTC; cdr3_aa: CASKNTVEETQYF
j_call: TRBJ1-5; v_call: TRBV7-2; d_call: TRBD1; clone_size: many; cdr3_nt: TGTGCCAGCAGCTTAGATTCCGGGACAGGGGGCAATCAGCCCCAGCATTTT; cdr3_aa: CASSLDSGTGGNQPQHF
j_call: TRBJ1-1; v_call: TRBV27; d_call: TRBD1; clone_size: few; cdr3_nt: TGTGCCAGCAGTCCCACCCGTCGGGACAGGGTGCGGGCTTTCTTT; cdr3_aa: CASSPTRRDRVRAFF
j_call: TRBJ2-2; v_call: TRBV7-9; d_call: .; clone_size: many; cdr3_nt: TGTGCCAGCAGCTCTATCCTACCGTCAGCTGAAAAGAACACCGGGGAGCTGTTTTTT; cdr3_aa: CASSSILPSAEKNTGELFF
j_call: TRBJ2-4; v_call: TRBV7-2; d_call: TRBD2; clone_size: few; cdr3_nt: TGTGCCAGCAGCTTAGTGACTAGCGGGGTTAAAAACATTCAGTACTTC; cdr3_aa: CASSLVTSGVKNIQYF
j_call: TRBJ2-7; v_call: TRBV11-3; d_call: .; clone_size: few; cdr3_nt: TGTGCCAGCAGCTTAGGAGGGCGGAGGGACGAGCAGTACTTC; cdr3_aa: CASSLGGRRDEQYF